The 15 T cell receptor beta chains below all came from one sample that was sequenced in a study of OX40 agonist ivuxolimab in advanced cancers. TCRdb keeps only in-frame clones here, not all; method: immunoSEQ multiplex PCR. The profile shows tens of thousands of clones, over 75% of them singletons. The material sequenced was CD4+ or CD8+ T cells sorted from blood, taken in a trial of the OX40 agonist ivuxolimab. These receptors originate from an adult with an advanced solid tumor such as melanoma, head and neck, liver or kidney cancer.

The rearrangement links TRBV5-5 to TRBJ1-4; D gene unclear. In germline, CDR1 is SGHKS, CDR2 YYEKEE (reference sequence). This CDR3 spans 14 amino acids. The V and J ends lost 1 base and 3 bases respectively, with 7 bases between them. The CDR3 nucleotides are TGTGCCAGCAGCTTGCTACACTCTAATGAAAAACTGTTTTTT. Its translation is CASSLLHSNEKLFF.

The gene calls are TRBV23-1 and TRBJ2-3, with a possible D match to TRBD2 (6 bases). TRBV23-1 is placed among ORFs of uncertain function. V lost 6 bases to trimming and J lost 5 bases, with 18 bases between them. CDR3 length: 15 amino acids. The CDR3 loop reads CASSPPPSAGDTQYF. The CDR3 nucleotides are TGCGCCAGCAGCCCACCGCCTAGCGCCGGAGATACGCAGTATTTT.

CDR3: CASSRAGGGGKAEAFF. The CDR3 region has the DNA TGTGCCAGCAGCAGGGCGGGTGGGGGAGGTAAGGCTGAAGCTTTCTTT. V gene TRBV5-4 combines with J gene TRBJ1-1; possible D gene TRBD1, 5 bases. The V end was cut by 4 bases, the J end by 6 bases, with 22 bases between. CDR1 SGHNT and CDR2 YYREEE come from the germline V gene (reference sequence). The CDR3 spans 16 residues.

The rearrangement joins TRBV28 to TRBJ1-5, with D uncertain. Trimming took 3 bases from V and 0 from J, leaving 6 bases between them. This CDR3 comprises 14 residues. CDR1 is MDHEN and CDR2 is SYDVKM in the germline V gene. The CDR3 nucleotides are TGTGCCAGCAGTTTGCAATCTAGCAATCAGCCCCAGCATTTT. Residues: CASSLQSSNQPQHF.

This chain connects TRBV18 to TRBJ2-2; 10 bases line up with TRBD1. Trimming at V came to 5 bases and at J to 4 bases, leaving 4 bases not matched to a gene. Germline lookup yields CDR1 KGHSH and CDR2 LQKENI. The CDR3 consists of 15 residues. The CDR3 DNA reads TGTGCCAGCTCAGGACAGGGGGAAAGCACCGGGGAGCTGTTTTTT. Translation gives CASSGQGESTGELFF.

The chain couples TRBV6-5 to TRBJ2-5; 9 bases match TRBD1. Per the germline V gene, CDR1 is MNHEY and CDR2 is SVGAGI. J lost 0 bases, V lost 3 bases, and 5 bases had no gene match. The length of the CDR3 is 16 residues. CDR3 DNA sequence: TGTGCCAGCAGTTATGGGGGGACAGGGAACCAAGAGACCCAGTACTTC. Protein: CASSYGGTGNQETQYF.

The V and J genes are TRBV30 and TRBJ1-2; a possible D gene is TRBD1 (5 bases). The CDR3 has 11 residues. Germline CDR1 GTSNPN, CDR2 SVGIG (reference sequence). V dropped 6 bases and J dropped 8 bases, with 13 bases sitting between them. The CDR3 is CACSRGQGYTF. The DNA for the CDR3 is TGTGCCTGCTCGAGGGGCCAAGGCTACACCTTC. Based on the CDR3 plus reference TRBV30 and TRBJ1-2, the full variable domain is SQTIHQWPATLVQPVGSPLSLECTVEGTSNPNLYWYRQAAGRGLQLLFYSVGIGQISSEVPQNLSASRPQDRQFILSSKKLLLSDSGFYLCACSRGQGYTFGSGTRLTVV.

The DNA for the CDR3 is TGTGCCAGCAGCTCTCCTGACAGGGCCGGAAACACCATATATTTT. Amino acid sequence: CASSSPDRAGNTIYF. The V call is TRBV28, the J call TRBJ1-3; 7 positions agree with TRBD1. Looked up from germline, CDR1 is MDHEN and CDR2 is SYDVKM. Trimming cost V 6 bases and J 4 bases; bases outside gene matches: 9. The length of the CDR3 is 15 residues.

The chain couples TRBV7-2 to TRBJ1-2; D unresolved. V lost 2 bases and J 1 base, leaving 8 bases between the germline ends. Germline CDR1 is SGHTA and CDR2 is FQGNSA. The CDR3 length is 14 residues. The CDR3 DNA follows: TGTGCCAGCAGCTTAAGTACCAATAACTATGGCTACACCTTC. It codes for CASSLSTNNYGYTF.

This chain connects TRBV6-1 to TRBJ1-1; TRBD1 might be the D (6 bases). The length of the CDR3 is 15 residues. V gave up 7 bases and J gave up 5 bases, with 20 bases separating them. Germline CDR1 MNHNS, CDR2 SASEGT. CDR3 DNA: TGTGCCAGCAACACGGACAGAGCAAAAGGGACTGAAGCTTTCTTT. Protein: CASNTDRAKGTEAFF.

This sequence joins TRBV18 and TRBJ2-7, with a tentative D call TRBD2 (6 bases). V lost 2 bases and J 2 bases, leaving 13 bases between the germline ends. CDR3 length equals 15 residues. CDR1 is KGHSH, CDR2 LQKENI, per germline. CDR3 bases: TGTGCCAGCTCACCAACGGCGGGGATAACCTACGAGCAGTACTTC. Protein sequence: CASSPTAGITYEQYF.

The V and J genes are TRBV7-2 and TRBJ2-2, with TRBD2 as a possible D gene (6 bases). V shed 2 bases and J shed 4 bases, with 8 bases lying between them. CDR3 size: 14 residues. Germline lookup yields CDR1 SGHTA and CDR2 FQGNSA. For the CDR3, the DNA is TGTGCCAGCAGCTTACCGACTAGCACCGGGGAGCTGTTTTTT. Its protein product is CASSLPTSTGELFF.

The CDR3 sequence is CSARDNYEQYV. For the CDR3, the DNA is TGCAGTGCTAGAGATAACTACGAGCAGTACGTC. This chain connects TRBV20-1 to TRBJ2-7; D ambiguous. This CDR3 is 11 amino acids long. CDR1 and CDR2 (germline): DFQATT, SNEGSKA (reference sequence). Trimming removed 0 bases at V and 3 bases at J, with 3 bases between.

This chain uses TRBV28 with TRBJ1-5, with 9 bases fitting TRBD1. With 6 bases clipped from V and 7 bases from J, the junction kept 7 bases outside the gene matches. The V gene's germline CDR1 is MDHEN and CDR2 SYDVKM. This CDR3 comprises 14 residues. The CDR3 is CASRGTGPYQPQHF. CDR3 DNA: TGTGCCAGCAGGGGGACAGGGCCTTACCAGCCCCAGCATTTT.

V usage is TRBV7-8 and J usage is TRBJ2-1, with TRBD1 as a possible D gene (6 bases). The CDR3 is 12 residues long. Germline CDR1 is SGHVS and CDR2 is FQNEAQ. V was clipped by 5 bases and J by 6 bases, with 8 bases between them. The DNA of the CDR3 is TGTGCCAGCAGCCTACAGGGCAATGAGCAGTTCTTC. Protein product: CASSLQGNEQFF.